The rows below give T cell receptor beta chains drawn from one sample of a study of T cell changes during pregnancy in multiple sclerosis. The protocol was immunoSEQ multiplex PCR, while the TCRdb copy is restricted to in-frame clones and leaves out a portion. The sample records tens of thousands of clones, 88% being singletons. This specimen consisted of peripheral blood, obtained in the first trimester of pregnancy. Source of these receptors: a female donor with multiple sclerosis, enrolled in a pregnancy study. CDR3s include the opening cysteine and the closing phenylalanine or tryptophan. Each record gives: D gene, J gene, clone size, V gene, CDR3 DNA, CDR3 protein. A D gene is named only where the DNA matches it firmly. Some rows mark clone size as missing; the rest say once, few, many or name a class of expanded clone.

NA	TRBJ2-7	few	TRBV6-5	TGTGCCAGCAGTTACAACCTAGATGGCTCCTACGAGCAGTACTTC	CASSYNLDGSYEQYF
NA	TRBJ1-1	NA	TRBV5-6	TGTGCCAGCAGCTTTCGGGGGATGAACACTGAAGCTTTCTTT	CASSFRGMNTEAFF
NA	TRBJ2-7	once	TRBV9	TGTGCCAGCAGCGGCGGTTCCCGATATCCGTCCGAGCAGTACTTC	CASSGGSRYPSEQYF
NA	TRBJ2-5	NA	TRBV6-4	TGTGCCAGCAGTGACGGCACACAAGAGACCCAGTACTTC	CASSDGTQETQYF
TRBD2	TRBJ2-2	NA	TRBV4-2	TGTGCCAGCAGCCAAAAACTAGCGGGAGGGCTCGGCGGGGAGCTGTTTTTT	CASSQKLAGGLGGELFF
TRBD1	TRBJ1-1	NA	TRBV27	TGTGCCAGCAGGGACAGGGGTGTCACTGAAGCTTTCTTT	CASRDRGVTEAFF
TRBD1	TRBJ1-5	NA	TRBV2	TGTGCCAGCAGTGTGGGGACAGAGGGGGGGCCCCAGCATTTT	CASSVGTEGGPQHF
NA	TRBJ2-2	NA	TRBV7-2	TGTGCCAGCAGCTTAGCAGGGGGGAACACCGGGGAGCTGTTTTTT	CASSLAGGNTGELFF
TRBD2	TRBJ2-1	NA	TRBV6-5	TGTGCCAGCAGTTACGGCCGACTAGCGGGGATTGAGCAGTTCTTC	CASSYGRLAGIEQFF
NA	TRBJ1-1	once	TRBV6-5	TGTGCCAGCAGTTACTCCAACCGAGGTGAAGCTTTCTTT	CASSYSNRGEAFF
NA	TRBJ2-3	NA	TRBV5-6	TGTGCCAGCAGCTTCGGCATGGAAGGGGCAGATACGCAGTATTTT	CASSFGMEGADTQYF
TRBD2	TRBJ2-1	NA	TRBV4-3	TGCGCCAGCAGCCCGGGACTAGCGGGAGGAACTGACAATGAGCAGTTCTTC	CASSPGLAGGTDNEQFF
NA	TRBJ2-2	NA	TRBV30	TGTGCCTGGAGTTGGGACTTTGCCGGGGAGCTGTTTTTT	CAWSWDFAGELFF
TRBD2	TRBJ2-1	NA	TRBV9	TGTGCCAGCAGCGTAGTTATTAGCGGGCCAACAATATACAATGAGCAGTTCTTC	CASSVVISGPTIYNEQFF
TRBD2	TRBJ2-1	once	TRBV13	TGTGCCAGCAGCTTAAGGTCTAGCGGGAGGGAGTACAATGAGCAGTTCTTC	CASSLRSSGREYNEQFF
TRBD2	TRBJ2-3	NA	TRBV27	TGTGCCAGCAGTTTAGAGGGCGGGGGAGGTGCGCAGTATTTT	CASSLEGGGGAQYF